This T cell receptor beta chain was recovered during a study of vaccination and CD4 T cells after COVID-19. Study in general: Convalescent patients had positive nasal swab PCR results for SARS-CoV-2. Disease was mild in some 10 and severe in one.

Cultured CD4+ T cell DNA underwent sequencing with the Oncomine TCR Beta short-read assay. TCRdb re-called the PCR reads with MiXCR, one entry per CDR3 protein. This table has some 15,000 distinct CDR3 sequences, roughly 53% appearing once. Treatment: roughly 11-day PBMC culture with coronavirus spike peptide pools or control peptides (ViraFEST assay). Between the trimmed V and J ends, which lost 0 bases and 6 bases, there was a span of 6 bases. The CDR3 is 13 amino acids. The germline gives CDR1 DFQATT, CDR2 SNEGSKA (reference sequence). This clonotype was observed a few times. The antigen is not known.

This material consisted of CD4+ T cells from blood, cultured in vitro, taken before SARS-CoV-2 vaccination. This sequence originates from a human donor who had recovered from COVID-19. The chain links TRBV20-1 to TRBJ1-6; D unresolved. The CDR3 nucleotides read TGCAGTGCTAGAGATCGGGCTAATTCACCCCTCCACTTT. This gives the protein CSARDRANSPLHF.